A selection of T cell receptor beta chains follows, all from one sample in a study of cytomegalovirus exposure and HLA in healthy donors. This table comes from immunoSEQ multiplex PCR, and its TCRdb copy is limited to in-frame clones, with some not included. The table lists approximately 190,000 clones, around 83% of them singletons. The material sequenced was PBMCs. These receptors originate from a man aged 40-49 years in good health and CMV-seropositive. Each CDR3 is given without its conserved first and last residue. Each record gives: D gene, J gene, V gene, CDR3 protein. A D gene is named only where the DNA matches it firmly.

TRBD1 TRBJ1-2 TRBV5-1 ASSLGQGGNYGYT
NA TRBJ2-7 TRBV5-1 ASSLAGVSYEQY
NA TRBJ2-1 TRBV10-2 ASSGGMLTSSYNEQF
TRBD1 TRBJ2-7 TRBV28 ASSPDRVRHEQY
TRBD2 TRBJ2-2 TRBV11-1 ASSSMLAGVVWAGELF
NA TRBJ1-1 TRBV5-1 ASSLVPGNTEAF
NA TRBJ1-4 TRBV18 ASSLTGPDSNEKLF
NA TRBJ2-3 TRBV5-4 ASSLVGRADTQY
NA TRBJ2-2 TRBV6-5 ASSYRGFTGELF
NA TRBJ2-1 TRBV7-9 ASSYGGPNEQF
TRBD2 TRBJ2-7 TRBV12-5 ASGLVLAASYEQY
TRBD1 TRBJ2-7 TRBV4-3 ASSLMSTGVEQY
TRBD1 TRBJ1-1 TRBV5-1 ASSWGQGGRNTEAF
NA TRBJ2-1 TRBV11-1 ASSLAGARLGDEQF
TRBD1 TRBJ2-7 TRBV2 ASRGDRLSYEQY
TRBD1 TRBJ1-1 TRBV5-4 ASSNRDRDTEAF
TRBD2 TRBJ2-1 TRBV18 ASFGGGEQF
NA TRBJ2-7 TRBV2 ASSEGQRVRDEQY
TRBD1 TRBJ2-7 TRBV6-1 ASISTGSYEQY
NA TRBJ1-5 TRBV6-5 ASKGAGSHNQPQH
TRBD2 TRBJ2-5 TRBV4-1 ASSQARTSVETQY
NA TRBJ2-1 TRBV7-9 ASSLDGSSYNEQF
TRBD2 TRBJ2-7 TRBV14 ASSQRLLAGEPREQY
NA TRBJ2-1 TRBV29-1 SGNNDNEQF
TRBD2 TRBJ2-1 TRBV27 ASSRGTSGNNEQF
NA TRBJ1-1 TRBV6-1 ASSLLGRSNTEAF
TRBD2 TRBJ2-7 TRBV2 ASSLGGRGGYEQY
NA TRBJ2-1 TRBV27 ASSRQAQYSYNEQF
TRBD1 TRBJ2-2 TRBV10-3 AIARTGNSGELF
NA TRBJ1-1 TRBV2 ASRSPSTEAF
TRBD2 TRBJ2-3 TRBV28 ASSFSGRTDTQY
TRBD1 TRBJ1-1 TRBV5-1 ASSLRDRGTEAF
NA TRBJ2-5 TRBV25-1 ASSESSRETQY
NA TRBJ1-2 TRBV27 ASSSLQGDYGYT
TRBD2 TRBJ2-2 TRBV27 ASSLISGSAGELF
NA TRBJ1-1 TRBV2 ASSVRENTEAF
TRBD2 TRBJ2-7 TRBV4-2 ASSQETSGSGGYEQY